This T cell receptor beta chain was captured in a study of T cell responses to AZD1222 COVID-19 vaccine. For the study at large: Second-dose intervals of approximately 4 or approximately 12 weeks were pooled. Regarding the study as a whole: Donors in the cohort were predominantly white British and more often female, and clonal diversity was possibly underestimated. Only five or six individuals given AZD1222 were seropositive at baseline.

To note about this clone: Its target is not known.

Assay used: immunoSEQ multiplex PCR; TCRdb lists only in-frame clones, some missing. Among 100,000 to 150,000 clones listed, roughly nine tenths were seen once. The source of this sequence is an adult in good health. Sequences were derived from peripheral blood, sampled on day 0 of AZD1222 vaccination.

CDR3 nucleotide sequence: TGTGCCAGCAGCCGTTACATGGATACGCAGTATTTT. Protein sequence: CASSRYMDTQYF. The rearrangement links TRBV7-8 to TRBJ2-3; D is ambiguous. Per germline, CDR1 SGHVS and CDR2 FQNEAQ. Trimming left V 5 bases short and J 6 bases short, with 9 bases between. There are 12 residues in the CDR3.